This T cell receptor (beta chain) emerged from a study of shared clonotypes between healthy human individuals. General study results and limits: Measured sharing among donors was expected to vary with sequencing depth.

Genomic DNA (from each subset) was split evenly across several immunoSEQ plates. TCRdb's table, derived via immunoSEQ multiplex PCR, lists solely in-frame clones and lacks some. Among some 2,000,000 clones, under 97% were seen once, and the ten largest hold around 0.13%. Unmatched junction bases numbered 6, after V lost 7 bases and J lost 4 bases. This CDR3 spans 15 amino acids. Germline CDR1 and CDR2: SGHTA and FQGNSA. Notes on this clone: Its specificity is unknown.

Sequencing input: naive CD4+ T cells sorted from blood. Stated subset: CD45RA+ positively selected. The chain links TRBV7-2 to TRBJ2-1, with TRBD2 matching over 11 bases. The receptor comes from a man between 18 and 35 years old in good health. In nucleotides, the CDR3 is TGTGCCAGCAACGAATGGACTAGCGGGTACAATGAGCAGTTCTTC. This codes for CASNEWTSGYNEQFF.